This TCR beta chain was identified in a study of graft-versus-host responses after intestinal transplantation. Overall study: Every recipient underwent anti-thymocyte globulin induction, then tacrolimus and steroids for two to four years.

Findings and limits, study-wide: HvG clone declines early post-transplant were associated with peak circulating GvH levels. Recipient-marrow GvH clones were detected, some having first appeared in ileum or blood.

Remarks on this clone: Its antigen is not known.

Profiling relied on immunoSEQ multiplex PCR, and the TCRdb table lists in-frame clones only, not all of them. The table lists 100,000 or so clones, about 90% of them singletons, with 0.9% to 1% in the top ten. CDR1 and CDR2 from the germline V gene are MDHEN and SYDVKM. This CDR3 is built from 15 residues. The J segment lost 4 bases and the V segment lost 7 bases, leaving 8 bases of the junction unmatched. This TCR was recovered from a human donor who was the organ donor for an intestinal transplant. Sample: unstimulated CD4+ T cells sorted from spleen or lymph node cells, taken before transplant. The chain has TRBV28 and TRBJ2-2, with 8 bases fitting TRBD1. This CDR3 is CASKVSQGATGELFF. Here the CDR3 DNA reads TGTGCCAGCAAAGTAAGCCAGGGGGCCACCGGGGAGCTGTTTTTT.